This T cell receptor beta chain emerged from a study of blood T cell repertoires in COVID-19. Study summary: The United States, Italy and Spain were the sources of the acute and convalescent COVID-19 samples. PBMCs, B-cell-depleted T cells, or T cells were the source of the cDNA or gDNA that made up the material.

Original data processing: The authors estimated nucleated cell counts from reference gene primer amplification. Profiling relied on immunoSEQ multiplex PCR, and the TCRdb table lists in-frame clones only, not all of them. Clone size and the V and J calls come from that table; the DNA yielded D and trimming. The data contain about 300,000 clones, roughly 90% of them singletons. What was sequenced was peripheral blood. The TCR sequence derives from a man between 18 and 29 years old who had recovered from COVID-19.

CDR3 bases: TGTGCCAGCTCACCACCCGGGACAGGGGTATTGAATGAGCAGTTCTTC. It is translated as CASSPPGTGVLNEQFF. The chain uses TRBV18 and TRBJ2-1, with TRBD1 identical over 10 bases. V dropped 0 bases and J dropped 7; count of bases not matched to a gene: 6. Germline CDR1 and CDR2: KGHSH and LQKENI. This CDR3 comprises 16 residues.